This entry lists 8 T cell receptor beta chains sequenced from one sample in a study of T cell responses to AZD1222 COVID-19 vaccine. The repertoire was sequenced with immunoSEQ multiplex PCR; TCRdb's copy has only in-frame clones and lacks some. The profile covers under 95,000 clones, with about nine tenths appearing a single time and 6% to 7.5% taken by the ten largest. Sequenced material: peripheral blood, taken 28 days after the second AZD1222 dose. These receptors came from an adult who received the AZD1222 COVID-19 vaccine.

The chain uses TRBV4-2 and TRBJ2-7; weak D call: TRBD2 (5 bases). This CDR3 has 16 residues. V lost 0 bases, J lost 0 bases, and 12 bases lay in between. Germline V gives CDR1 LGHNA, CDR2 YNFKEQ. CDR3 protein: CASSQEGSGSSYEQYF. The DNA for the CDR3 is TGTGCCAGCAGCCAAGAGGGGAGCGGTAGCTCCTACGAGCAGTACTTC.

There are a few counts of this clone. The rearrangement links TRBV5-4 to TRBJ2-5, with D unclear. With 0 bases removed from V and 4 bases from J, the gap between germline ends came to 7 bases. Germline V lookup: CDR1 SGHNT, CDR2 YYREEE (reference sequence). The CDR3 contains 13 residues. The CDR3 DNA follows: TGTGCCAGCAGCTTGGTCCCGGTAGAGACCCAGTACTTC. It encodes CASSLVPVETQYF.

The chain carries TRBV28 and TRBJ1-2, with 8 bases identical to TRBD1. This CDR3 is built from 16 residues. J was trimmed by 6 bases and V by 3 bases; bases with no gene match: 12. Germline-derived CDR1 and CDR2 are MDHEN and SYDVKM. As DNA, the CDR3 is TGTGCCAGCAGTTTGTCCACAGGGGGTTTAATCAATGGCTACACCTTC. As protein: CASSLSTGGLINGYTF.

The gene calls are TRBV4-1 and TRBJ1-1; 7 bases agree with TRBD1. The CDR3 sequence is 16 residues long. V shed 4 bases and J 0 bases; nucleotides not matched to a gene: 8. Germline loops: CDR1 MGHRA, CDR2 YSYEKL. The CDR3 sequence: CASSPTDRNMNTEAFF. The CDR3 nucleotides read TGCGCCAGCAGCCCCACGGACAGGAACATGAACACTGAAGCTTTCTTT.

With regard to this clone: Other DNA sequences from this sample encode an identical CDR3 as well. This sequence joins TRBV27 and TRBJ2-3, with TRBD2 matching 7 bases. Looked up from germline, CDR1 is MNHEY and CDR2 is SMNVEV (reference sequence). This CDR3 comprises 15 residues. V shed 6 bases, J shed 0 bases, and the junction held 6 bases outside the gene matches. The CDR3: CASRKRETSTDTQYF. CDR3 DNA: TGTGCCAGCAGGAAGCGGGAAACTAGCACAGATACGCAGTATTTT.

The rearrangement joins TRBV7-6 to TRBJ2-1; 10 bases fit TRBD2. Losses at the gene ends were 4 bases for V and 4 bases for J; bases not matched to a gene: 4. This CDR3 has 15 residues. Germline-derived CDR1 and CDR2 are SGHVS and FNYEAQ. In DNA form, the CDR3 reads TGTGCCAGCAGCTCAGGACTAGCGGCTTACAATGAGCAGTTCTTC. As protein: CASSSGLAAYNEQFF. Full variable domain (missing parts from reference TRBV7-6 and TRBJ2-1): GAGVSQSPRYKVTKRGQDVALRCDPISGHVSLYWYRQALGQGPEFLTYFNYEAQQDKSGLPNDRFSAERPEGSISTLTIQRTEQRDSAMYRCASSSGLAAYNEQFFGPGTRLTVL.

V usage is TRBV3-1 (or the pseudogene TRBV3-2) and J usage is TRBJ1-2; TRBD1 is a possible D gene (5 bases). The germline gives CDR1 LGHDT, CDR2 YNNKEL (reference sequence). The CDR3 loop spans 11 amino acids. Trimming removed 4 bases at V and 6 bases at J, with 6 bases between. The CDR3 DNA is TGTGCCAGCAGCCTCAGGGATGGCTACACCTTC. Protein product: CASSLRDGYTF.

As DNA, the CDR3 is TGTGCCAGCAGTGAATGCAACCGGGACGCCGGTATAGGGGAGCAGTACTTC. It is translated as CASSECNRDAGIGEQYF. The V and J genes are TRBV6-1 and TRBJ2-7; D tentatively reads TRBD1 or TRBD2 (5 bases each). Trimming took 2 bases from V and 7 from J, leaving 24 bases between them. CDR1 is MNHNS, CDR2 SASEGT, per germline. This CDR3 comprises 17 residues.